This TCR beta chain was identified during a study of regulatory T cells in long-lasting Graves disease. Study-wide points: Small sample size may have lowered accuracy. Reduced TCR diversity was observed in persistent Graves' patients versus newly diagnosed patients. TRBV28, TRBJ1-2 and TRBJ2-5 were favored in persistent disease.

The time point here: persistent/refractory GD, antithyroid drugs over 5 years with positive TRAb. From PBMCs, RNA was extracted and then used to make the TCR library. Building of the TCR beta libraries involved iRepertoire HTBI primers and Arm-PCR of CDR3 regions. A single record per CDR3 protein comes from TCRdb applying MiXCR to the multiplex PCR reads. The sample yields about 400,000 distinct CDR3 sequences, less than 25% seen once. Germline V CDR1 and CDR2: SEHNR, FQNEAQ (reference sequence). V was cut by 5 bases and J by 4 bases, with 5 bases left in between. This CDR3 has 11 residues. This clonotype was observed at least ten times. What it recognizes is unknown.

Source: peripheral blood mononuclear cells (PBMCs), taken when the disease was refractory, from a patient treated with antithyroid drugs. This chain links TRBV7-9 with TRBJ1-2; D gene unclear. The TCR comes from a female donor with Graves disease. The CDR3 loop is CASSTSYGYTF. In DNA form, the CDR3 reads TGTGCCAGCAGCACATCCTATGGCTACACCTTC.